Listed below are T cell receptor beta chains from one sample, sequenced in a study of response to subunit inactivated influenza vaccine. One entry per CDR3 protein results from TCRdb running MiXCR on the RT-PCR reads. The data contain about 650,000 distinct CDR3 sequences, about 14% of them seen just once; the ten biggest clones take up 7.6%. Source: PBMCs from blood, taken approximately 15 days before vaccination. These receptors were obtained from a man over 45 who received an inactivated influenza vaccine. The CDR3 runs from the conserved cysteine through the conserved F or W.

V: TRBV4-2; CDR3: CASSQASGRAYTGELFF
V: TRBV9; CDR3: CASSVGTHSYNEQFF
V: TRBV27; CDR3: CASSLYGGGTSSYEQYF
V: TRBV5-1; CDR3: CASSFPPESTDTQYF
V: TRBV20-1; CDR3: CSARDRGGTEAFF
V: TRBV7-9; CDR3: CASSSEPPGSMNTEAFF
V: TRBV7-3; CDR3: CASSAGTSGSFGYNEQFF
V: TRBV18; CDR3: CASSPGVTGELFF
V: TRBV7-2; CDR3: CASSFTSQGANTEAFF
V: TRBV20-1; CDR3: CSAPQPLTGVQETQYF
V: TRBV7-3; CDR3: CASSLKKLSNQPQHF
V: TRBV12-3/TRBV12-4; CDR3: CASSFETYNEQFF
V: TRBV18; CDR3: CASSAQGRMTGELFF
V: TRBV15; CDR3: CATSRDFRGMNTEAFF
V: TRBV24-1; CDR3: CATSDRGRMSTDTQYF
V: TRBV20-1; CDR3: CSAPNRLSPSTDTQYF
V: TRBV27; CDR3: CASSLAWGLPWNEQFF
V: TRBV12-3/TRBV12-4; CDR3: CASLGQLMNTGELFF
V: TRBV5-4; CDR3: CASSLKPDTQYF
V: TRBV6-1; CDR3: CASKPETGGGEQYF
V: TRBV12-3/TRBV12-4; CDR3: CASSARDTSYEQYF
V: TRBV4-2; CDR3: CASSQGGREIYNEQFF
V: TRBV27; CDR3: CASRVTSGRGTTQYF
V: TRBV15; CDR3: CATSTAGRPGGYNEQFF
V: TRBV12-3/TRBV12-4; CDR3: CASSPPVSGSYEQYF
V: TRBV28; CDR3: CASSLAGGFQETQYF
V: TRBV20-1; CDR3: CSARDLRLDYEQYF
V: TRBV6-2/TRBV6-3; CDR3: CASSPLSGSSYEQYF
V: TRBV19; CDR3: CASRRNGDYNEQFF
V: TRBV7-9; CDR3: CASSLGDDQKQFF
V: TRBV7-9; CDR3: CASSSGPYQETQYF
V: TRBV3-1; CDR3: CASSQNSGGYNEQFF
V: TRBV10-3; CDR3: CAISADPTGNTIYF
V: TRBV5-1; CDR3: CASRVDSGSPQHF
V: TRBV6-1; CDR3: CASSIQGARGDTQYF
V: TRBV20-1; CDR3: CSATKAGRVVNEQYF
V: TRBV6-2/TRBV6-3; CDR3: CASSRDSGTGELFF
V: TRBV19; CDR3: CASSITTGMEQYF
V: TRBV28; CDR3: CASRSQSPYEQYF
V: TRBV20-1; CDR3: CSASTGQLFYNEQFF
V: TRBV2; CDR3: CASKDSNSPLHF
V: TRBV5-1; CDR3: CASSDSRSGGTEAFF
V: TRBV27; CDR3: CASSLFRGLTSGRINEQFF
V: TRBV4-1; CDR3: CASSQVGRGVLETQYF
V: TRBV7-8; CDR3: CASSLARIGLATNEQFF
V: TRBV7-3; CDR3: CASSLVKEETQYF
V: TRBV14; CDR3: CASSLWRESVEQFF
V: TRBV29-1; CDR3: CSVDRLAGEFRSQFF
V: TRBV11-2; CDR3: CASSLGRTGLFTGELFF
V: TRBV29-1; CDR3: CSVTWGEAFF
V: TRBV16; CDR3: CASSQSGGSQPQHF
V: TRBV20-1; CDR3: CSARRASSFYEQYF
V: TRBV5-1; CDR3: CASSWGRPNEKLFF
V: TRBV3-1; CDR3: CASSQGTRTYEQYF
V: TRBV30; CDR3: CAWNSFGLQQETQYF
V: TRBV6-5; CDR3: CASSYPRTGVNTGELFF
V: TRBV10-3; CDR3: CAISESALKGYTF
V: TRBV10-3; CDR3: CAISETGTSGYNEQFF
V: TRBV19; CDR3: CASRQGDEQYF
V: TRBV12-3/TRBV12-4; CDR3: CASSFPITGGYTF